This TCR beta chain was identified in a study of control samples from healthy donors and cancer patients. Profiled with immunoSEQ multiplex PCR; TCRdb holds only in-frame clones, not every one. Counted here are under 200,000 clones, approximately 96% occurring once; the ten biggest clones make up 1%. The specimen sequenced was blood. This TCR was recovered from a woman aged 30 to 39 in good health.

CDR3 nucleotide sequence: TGTGCCAGCAGCCGGTTCACAGATACGCAGTATTTT. Its translation is CASSRFTDTQYF. The chain employs TRBV6-5 and TRBJ2-3, with D unresolved. The CDR3 extends over 12 amino acids. Trimming pared 6 bases from V and 2 bases from J, leaving 6 bases between. CDR1 MNHEY and CDR2 SVGAGI come from the germline V gene.